Listed below are T cell receptor beta chains from one sample, sequenced in a study of blood T cell repertoires in COVID-19. Measured with immunoSEQ multiplex PCR; TCRdb has only the in-frame clones, and not every one. Here the sample spans 180,000 or so clones, more than 75% being singletons. The source material was PBMCs or T cells enriched from blood (not recorded which). These receptor sequences come from a man in his forties with acute COVID-19. The CDR3 runs from the conserved cysteine through the conserved F or W. D genes are given only for firm matches. The size field is filled for only some rows; it gives once, few, many or a size class.

V gene,clone size,J gene,D gene,CDR3 protein,CDR3 DNA
TRBV4-3,.,TRBJ2-3,.,CASSQQWGRADTQYF,TGCGCCAGCAGCCAACAATGGGGGCGGGCAGATACGCAGTATTTT
TRBV12-3/TRBV12-4,.,TRBJ2-4,TRBD2,CASTGGNIQYF,TGTGCCAGCACGGGGGGAAACATTCAGTACTTC
TRBV5-6,.,TRBJ2-4,.,CASSTQGALAKNIQYF,TGTGCCAGCAGCACACAAGGGGCGCTAGCCAAAAACATTCAGTACTTC
TRBV30,.,TRBJ1-3,.,CAWRAPGAGNTIYF,TGTGCCTGGAGGGCCCCAGGGGCTGGAAACACCATATATTTT
TRBV2,.,TRBJ2-1,.,CASSKEGPRLSEQFF,TGTGCCAGCAGCAAGGAGGGGCCCCGTCTAAGTGAGCAGTTCTTC
TRBV5-1,.,TRBJ2-5,TRBD2,CASSGFGTSEETQYF,TGCGCCAGCAGCGGATTTGGCACTAGCGAAGAGACCCAGTACTTC
TRBV5-1,.,TRBJ2-3,TRBD1,CASSGGQGTDTQYF,TGCGCCAGCAGCGGAGGACAGGGGACAGATACGCAGTATTTT
TRBV5-1,.,TRBJ2-5,TRBD2,CASSPSTSGSKGGSQETQYF,TGCGCCAGCAGCCCCTCCACTAGCGGTTCAAAGGGGGGATCCCAAGAGACCCAGTACTTC
TRBV6-5,.,TRBJ2-7,.,CASRPTGKSYEQYF,TGTGCCAGCAGACCTACAGGGAAATCCTACGAGCAGTACTTC
TRBV16,.,TRBJ1-5,.,CASSQSGGLGQPQHF,TGTGCCAGCAGCCAATCGGGGGGTTTGGGTCAGCCCCAGCATTTT
TRBV5-6,.,TRBJ2-3,.,CASSLHPDTQYF,TGTGCCAGCAGCTTACACCCAGATACGCAGTATTTT
TRBV3-1/TRBV3-2,once,TRBJ1-6,.,CASSQPGGDSPLHF,TGTGCCAGCAGCCAACCTGGGGGCGATTCACCCCTCCACTTT
TRBV7-8,.,TRBJ2-3,.,CASSPRDRPDTQYF,TGTGCCAGCAGCCCGCGGGACCGGCCAGATACGCAGTATTTT
TRBV28,.,TRBJ1-1,.,CASSFETMNTEAFF,TGTGCCAGCAGTTTCGAGACTATGAACACTGAAGCTTTCTTT
TRBV6-1,.,TRBJ1-4,.,CASSDSGGDEKLFF,TGTGCCAGCAGTGATTCCGGGGGAGACGAAAAACTGTTTTTT
TRBV4-2,.,TRBJ2-1,.,CASSQDARLESYNEQFF,TGTGCCAGCAGCCAAGATGCCCGACTAGAATCCTACAATGAGCAGTTCTTC
TRBV5-1,.,TRBJ2-7,TRBD1,CASSSAGQGAGEQYF,TGCGCCAGCAGCTCTGCGGGACAGGGGGCAGGGGAGCAGTACTTC
TRBV6-6,.,TRBJ2-1,TRBD2,CASSYRLAGESEQFF,TGTGCCAGCAGTTACAGACTAGCGGGAGAGAGTGAGCAGTTCTTC
TRBV28,.,TRBJ1-1,.,CASTPFAGNEAFF,TGTGCCAGCACCCCTTTCGCAGGGAATGAAGCTTTCTTT
TRBV5-1,.,TRBJ1-3,.,CASSLSQNSGNTIYF,TGCGCCAGCAGCTTGTCACAGAACTCTGGAAACACCATATATTTT
TRBV5-6,.,TRBJ2-2,TRBD1,CASSRRDRYTGELFF,TGTGCCAGCAGCCGAAGGGACAGGTACACCGGGGAGCTGTTTTTT
TRBV5-4,.,TRBJ1-4,.,CASSSNGGGLGEKLFF,TGTGCCAGCAGCTCAAACGGCGGGGGGCTTGGTGAAAAACTGTTTTTT
TRBV9,once,TRBJ2-3,TRBD2,CASSAAGTSGRDTQYF,TGTGCCAGCAGCGCAGCCGGGACTAGCGGGAGAGATACGCAGTATTTT
TRBV5-1,.,TRBJ2-1,TRBD1,CASMGTGGNYEQFF,TGCGCCAGCATGGGGACAGGGGGTAACTATGAGCAGTTCTTC
TRBV18,.,TRBJ2-5,TRBD1,CASCRQGAGETQYF,TGTGCCAGCTGCCGACAGGGCGCGGGCGAGACCCAGTACTTC
TRBV5-1,.,TRBJ2-7,TRBD2,CASSPGGAYEQYF,TGCGCCAGCAGCCCGGGGGGAGCCTACGAGCAGTACTTC
TRBV2,once,TRBJ1-2,.,CASSEGAYGYTF,TGTGCCAGCAGTGAGGGGGCCTATGGCTACACCTTC
TRBV19,.,TRBJ1-1,.,CASSIRENTEAFF,TGTGCCAGTAGTATTCGGGAGAACACTGAAGCTTTCTTT
TRBV4-1,.,TRBJ2-1,TRBD2,CASSQGEGEQFF,TGCGCCAGCAGCCAAGGGGAGGGTGAGCAGTTCTTC
TRBV7-2,once,TRBJ2-1,TRBD2,CASSLYPPAGGSEQFF,TGTGCCAGCAGCTTATATCCGCCAGCGGGAGGGAGTGAGCAGTTCTTC
TRBV11-2,.,TRBJ2-7,.,CASSQSATYEQYF,TGTGCCAGCAGTCAGAGCGCGACCTACGAGCAGTACTTC
TRBV28,once,TRBJ1-1,.,CASSEGRVGAFF,TGTGCCAGCAGCGAGGGGAGGGTAGGGGCTTTCTTT
TRBV9,.,TRBJ1-1,TRBD1,CASSVGAGGPEAFF,TGTGCCAGCAGCGTAGGTGCAGGGGGCCCTGAAGCTTTCTTT
TRBV28,.,TRBJ2-7,.,CASSLGPAGYEQYF,TGTGCCAGCAGTTTAGGTCCCGCCGGCTACGAGCAGTACTTC
TRBV28,.,TRBJ2-7,.,CASSSPDSYEQYF,TGTGCCAGCAGTTCCCCGGACAGTTACGAGCAGTACTTC
TRBV7-9,once,TRBJ1-1,.,CASSLASRITEAFF,TGTGCCAGCAGCTTAGCATCGAGAATCACTGAAGCTTTCTTT
TRBV9,.,TRBJ2-3,.,CASSDSGNTDTQYF,TGTGCCAGCAGCGACAGCGGAAACACAGATACGCAGTATTTT
TRBV28,.,TRBJ1-2,TRBD1,CASSSRTKGQASSYGYTF,TGTGCCAGCAGTTCCAGAACCAAGGGACAGGCTTCCTCCTATGGCTACACCTTC
TRBV9,.,TRBJ2-5,TRBD1,CASSVSGQTQETQYF,TGTGCCAGCAGCGTCTCGGGACAGACACAAGAGACCCAGTACTTC
TRBV28,.,TRBJ1-3,.,CASSTTRVASGNTIYF,TGTGCCAGCAGCACTACCAGGGTAGCCAGTGGAAACACCATATATTTT